The clone carrying this T cell receptor (beta chain) came up a few times. As yet, its antigen is unknown. In TCRdb, the reads were re-called with MiXCR into one record per CDR3 protein. The repertoire holds 250,000 to 400,000 distinct CDR3 sequences, with 20% to 25% as singletons. Trimming removed 2 bases from V and 5 bases from J, with 9 bases in between. Germline V gene data show CDR1 as MNHEY and CDR2 as SVGEGT. The CDR3 runs 13 residues. The data originate from a study of T cell repertoires in cytomegalovirus infection. Study-wide results and caveats: Clonotype analysis showed dominance of the ex vivo response by HLA-C-restricted CMV-specific TCR beta clonotypes. Frequencies of public TCR beta families were cumulated, and this identified carriers of CMV plus the relevant HLA.

The sequence was obtained from a human donor in good health (CMV status not recorded). Some clones in this sample may be carry-over from other donors' samples. The sequences come from cultured PBMCs, collected from culture after CMV antigen stimulation. This chain uses TRBV6-2 or TRBV6-3 with TRBJ1-1; D possibly corresponds to TRBD1 (6 bases). The CDR3 DNA reads as TGTGCCAGCAGTTACAGGGGGTGGACTGAAGCTTTCTTT. This codes for CASSYRGWTEAFF.